Below are 12 T cell receptor beta chains sequenced from a single sample in a study of blood T cell repertoires in COVID-19. Some clones are missing from TCRdb's copy, which holds only in-frame ones; the method was immunoSEQ multiplex PCR. The sample lists about 180,000 clones, about 81% seen once, with roughly 8.1% in the top ten. What was sequenced was peripheral blood. All receptors derive from a woman aged 70-85 years with acute or convalescent COVID-19.

This clone has only one observation. The chain links TRBV6-1 to TRBJ2-1, with TRBD2 matching over 8 bases. Germline assignment: CDR1 MNHNS and CDR2 SASEGT. The ends lost 1 base at V and 8 bases at J; junction bases unmatched: 4. The CDR3 is made up of 14 amino acids. CDR3 residues: CASSEERGTDEQFF. CDR3 coding DNA: TGTGCCAGCAGTGAAGAGCGGGGGACGGATGAGCAGTTCTTC.

The genes are TRBV6-5 and TRBJ1-6, with 7 positions matching TRBD1. The CDR3 is 15 amino acids. The ends lost 6 bases at V and 7 bases at J; junction bases unmatched: 9. Looked up from germline, CDR1 is MNHEY and CDR2 is SVGAGI. In DNA, the CDR3 is TGTGCCAGCAGCCCCAGGGGGATTGGGAATTCACCCCTCCACTTT. Translating it yields CASSPRGIGNSPLHF.

The chain joins TRBV6-5 to TRBJ2-3; 8 nucleotides line up with TRBD1. V dropped 6 bases and J dropped 5; count of bases not matched to a gene: 4. The CDR3 runs 13 residues. CDR1 MNHEY and CDR2 SVGAGI come from the germline V gene. This chain's CDR3 is CASRQGVEDTQYF. The CDR3, as DNA: TGTGCCAGCAGACAGGGGGTAGAAGATACGCAGTATTTT.

The chain combines TRBV21-1 with TRBJ1-1; TRBD1 reflects the table's D call only, with no check against the DNA. TRBV21-1 is flagged as a pseudogene. This CDR3 has 14 amino acids. The CDR3 region is CASTPGQKNTEAFF. The CDR3 DNA reads TGTGCCAGCACCCCGGGACAGAAAAACACTGAAGCTTTCTTT.

The chain recombines TRBV30 with TRBJ1-2; D gene uncertain. Germline CDR1 is GTSNPN and CDR2 is SVGIG (reference sequence). V shed 4 bases and J shed 8 bases, with 14 bases lying between them. This CDR3 has 12 residues. The CDR3 DNA follows: TGTGCCTGGAAGGCCAGGAACCGAGGCTACACCTTC. Its protein product is CAWKARNRGYTF.

The V gene is TRBV7-2, the J gene TRBJ1-1; TRBD1 matches at 7 bases. V dropped 1 base and J dropped 1; count of bases not matched to a gene: 0. CDR1 is SGHTA and CDR2 is FQGNSA in the germline V gene. The CDR3 loop spans 14 amino acids. CDR3 region: CASSLGDRNTEAFF. The CDR3, as DNA: TGTGCCAGCAGCTTAGGGGACAGGAACACTGAAGCTTTCTTT.

The chain combines TRBV7-9 with TRBJ1-3, with D uncertain. The CDR3 loop spans 12 amino acids. Deletions cut 1 base from V and 7 bases from J, with 5 bases between. The germline V gene has CDR1 SEHNR and CDR2 FQNEAQ (reference sequence). CDR3 residues: CASSLDGNTIYF. CDR3 nucleotides: TGTGCCAGCAGCTTAGACGGTAACACCATATATTTT.

This clone appeared a few times. The V and J genes are TRBV7-2 and TRBJ2-5; D is unresolved. Trimming left V 1 base short and J 4 bases short, with 10 bases between. The germline V gene has CDR1 SGHTA and CDR2 FQGNSA. CDR3 size: 14 residues. The chain's CDR3 is CASSLEYGPETQYF. CDR3 DNA sequence: TGTGCCAGCAGCTTAGAATACGGTCCAGAGACCCAGTACTTC.

The chain is built from TRBV7-8 and TRBJ2-7; 8 bases map to TRBD2. Trimming took 5 bases from V and 2 from J; bases not matched to a gene: 11. Germline values: CDR1 SGHVS, CDR2 FQNEAQ. The CDR3 loop spans 16 amino acids. The CDR3 sequence: CASSPRPGGVTYEQYF. In DNA form, the CDR3 reads TGTGCCAGCAGCCCTAGACCGGGGGGGGTTACCTACGAGCAGTACTTC.

The rearrangement uses TRBV2 and TRBJ1-5; 11 bases align to TRBD1. The CDR3 has 16 amino acids. The junction had 3 bases not matched to a gene; V was cut back by 4 bases and J by 1 base. Germline CDR1 reads SNHLY; CDR2 reads FYNNEI. CDR3 sequence (DNA): TGTGCCAGCAGTGCGGGACAGGGGGTGAGCAATCAGCCCCAGCATTTT. The encoded protein is CASSAGQGVSNQPQHF.

In its sample, this clone was seen once. The chain couples TRBV9 to TRBJ2-7; 9 bases align to TRBD2. CDR1 is SGDLS, CDR2 YYNGEE, per germline. CDR3 length: 13 amino acids. The junction had 1 base not matched to a gene; V was cut back by 4 bases and J by 2 bases. The CDR3 DNA reads TGTGCCAGCAGCTTAGCGGGGGCCTACGAGCAGTACTTC. Its protein product is CASSLAGAYEQYF.

The chain combines TRBV6-5 with TRBJ1-1, with D possibly TRBD1 on 5 matching bases. The CDR3 is 13 amino acids. V lost 6 bases and J lost 1, with 9 bases in between. Germline CDR1 reads MNHEY; CDR2 reads SVGAGI. CDR3 sequence (DNA): TGTGCCAGCAGCGAGACAGCGAACACTGAAGCTTTCTTT. As protein: CASSETANTEAFF.